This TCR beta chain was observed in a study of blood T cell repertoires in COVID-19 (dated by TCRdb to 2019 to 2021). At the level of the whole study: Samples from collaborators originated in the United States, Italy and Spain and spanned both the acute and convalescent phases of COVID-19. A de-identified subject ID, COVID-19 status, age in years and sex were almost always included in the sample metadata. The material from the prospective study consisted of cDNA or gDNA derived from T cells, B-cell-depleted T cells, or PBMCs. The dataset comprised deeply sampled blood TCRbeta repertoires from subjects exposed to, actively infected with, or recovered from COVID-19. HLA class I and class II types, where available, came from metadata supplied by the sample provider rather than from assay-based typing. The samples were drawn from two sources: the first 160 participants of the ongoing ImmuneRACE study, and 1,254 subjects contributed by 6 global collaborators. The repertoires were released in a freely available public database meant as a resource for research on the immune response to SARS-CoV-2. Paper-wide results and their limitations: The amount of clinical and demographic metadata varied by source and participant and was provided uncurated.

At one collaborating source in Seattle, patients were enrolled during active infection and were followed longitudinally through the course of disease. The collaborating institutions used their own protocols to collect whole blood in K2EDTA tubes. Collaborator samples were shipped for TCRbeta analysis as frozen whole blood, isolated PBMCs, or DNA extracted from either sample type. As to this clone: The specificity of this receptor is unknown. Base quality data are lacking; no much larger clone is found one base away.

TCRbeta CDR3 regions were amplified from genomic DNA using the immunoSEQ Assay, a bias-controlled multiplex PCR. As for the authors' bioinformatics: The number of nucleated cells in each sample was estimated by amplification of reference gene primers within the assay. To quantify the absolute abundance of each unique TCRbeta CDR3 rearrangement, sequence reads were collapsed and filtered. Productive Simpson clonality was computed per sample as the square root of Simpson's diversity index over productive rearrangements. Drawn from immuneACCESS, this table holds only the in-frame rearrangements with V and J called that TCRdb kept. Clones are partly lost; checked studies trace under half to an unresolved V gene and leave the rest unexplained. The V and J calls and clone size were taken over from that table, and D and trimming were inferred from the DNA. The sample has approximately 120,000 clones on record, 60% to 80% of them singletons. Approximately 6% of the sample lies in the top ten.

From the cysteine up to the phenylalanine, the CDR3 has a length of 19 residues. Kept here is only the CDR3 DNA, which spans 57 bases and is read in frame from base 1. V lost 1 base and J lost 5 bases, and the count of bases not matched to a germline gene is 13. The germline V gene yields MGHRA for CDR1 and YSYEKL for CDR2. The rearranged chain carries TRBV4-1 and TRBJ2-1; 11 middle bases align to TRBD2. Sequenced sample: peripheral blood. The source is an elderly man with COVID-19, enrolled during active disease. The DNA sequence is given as TGCGCCAGCAGCCAAGTAACCCCAGGGACTAGCGGTAGGAACAATGAGCAGTTCTTC. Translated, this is CASSQVTPGTSGRNNEQFF.